This is a list of T cell receptor beta chains from one sample in a study of vaccination effects on CD4 cells after COVID-19. These receptors' antigens are unknown. TCRdb's table, derived via immunoSEQ multiplex PCR, lists solely in-frame clones and lacks some. The sample lists about 66,000 clones, roughly 80% occurring once. The sequencing here drew on CD4+ T cells from PBMCs cultured without peptide, taken after COVID-19 vaccination. All receptors come from a human donor who received a COVID-19 vaccine. Each CDR3 is given with its conserved first and last residue. The order of the fields is V gene, J gene, D gene, clone size, CDR3 DNA, CDR3 protein. D genes are given only for firm matches. Clone size, where shown, is once, few, many, or a class for clones that have expanded.

V: TRBV7-8; J: TRBJ1-1; D: TRBD1; size: -; DNA: TGTGCCAGCAGCTTAGCGCAGACAGGGCAAGCTTTCTTT; CDR3: CASSLAQTGQAFF
V: TRBV19; J: TRBJ1-4; D: -; size: once; DNA: TGTGCCAGTAGCCTTCTACCGGGGGGGCTGTATGAAAAACTGTTTTTT; CDR3: CASSLLPGGLYEKLFF
V: TRBV18; J: TRBJ1-1; D: -; size: -; DNA: TGTGCCAGCTCACCACAGGGTCTGAACACTGAAGCTTTCTTT; CDR3: CASSPQGLNTEAFF
V: TRBV18; J: TRBJ1-4; D: -; size: -; DNA: TGTGCCAGCTCACGCGCCTCGGGGGGCTCGAATGAAAAACTGTTTTTT; CDR3: CASSRASGGSNEKLFF
V: TRBV4-2; J: TRBJ2-2; D: -; size: few; DNA: TGTGCCAGCAGCCCAAATACCAGGGGGAACACCGGGGAGCTGTTTTTT; CDR3: CASSPNTRGNTGELFF
V: TRBV4-1; J: TRBJ1-3; D: -; size: -; DNA: TGCGCCAGCAGCCAAGATCCCGGACACACTAGCCGAAACACCATATATTTT; CDR3: CASSQDPGHTSRNTIYF
V: TRBV6-5; J: TRBJ1-5; D: TRBD1; size: -; DNA: TGTGCCAGCAGGACAGGGTCCTCTAGCAATCAGCCCCAGCATTTT; CDR3: CASRTGSSSNQPQHF
V: TRBV3-1/TRBV3-2; J: TRBJ1-5; D: -; size: -; DNA: TGTGCCAGCAGCCAAGTGTTTTACGGCCATTATAGCAATCAGCCCCAGCATTTT; CDR3: CASSQVFYGHYSNQPQHF
V: TRBV4-1; J: TRBJ2-1; D: -; size: few; DNA: TGCGCCAGCAGCCAAGTCGACGTTAGACGTTGGGGGCGGAATGAGCAGTTCTTC; CDR3: CASSQVDVRRWGRNEQFF
V: TRBV30; J: TRBJ1-1; D: -; size: -; DNA: TGTGCCTGGAGGGAAAAACAGGGAGAGGCCACTGAAGCTTTCTTT; CDR3: CAWREKQGEATEAFF
V: TRBV27; J: TRBJ2-2; D: -; size: -; DNA: TGTGCCAGCAGTTTAGTCCTGGGAACCGGGGAGCTGTTTTTT; CDR3: CASSLVLGTGELFF
V: TRBV27; J: TRBJ1-5; D: TRBD1; size: -; DNA: TGTGCCAGCAGTGTAACCTTCAACAGGGGGAGTCAGCATTTT; CDR3: CASSVTFNRGSQHF
V: TRBV7-2; J: TRBJ1-5; D: TRBD1; size: -; DNA: TGTGCCAGCAGCCTGGGACAGGGCAATCAGCCCCAGCATTTT; CDR3: CASSLGQGNQPQHF
V: TRBV19; J: TRBJ1-5; D: -; size: -; DNA: TGTGCCAGTAGTATAGATCGGGGTAGCAATCAGCCCCAGCATTTT; CDR3: CASSIDRGSNQPQHF
V: TRBV2; J: TRBJ2-2; D: TRBD1; size: -; DNA: TGTGCCAGCAGTTCGGGACAGGTCGGGACCGGGGAGCTGTTTTTT; CDR3: CASSSGQVGTGELFF
V: TRBV18; J: TRBJ2-1; D: -; size: few; DNA: TGTGCCAGCTCACCAGGAGACAGTCACTTCAATGAGCAGTTCTTC; CDR3: CASSPGDSHFNEQFF
V: TRBV18; J: TRBJ1-5; D: TRBD1; size: -; DNA: TGTGCCAGCTCACTTGGGACAGGGTATAGCAATCAGCCCCAGCATTTT; CDR3: CASSLGTGYSNQPQHF
V: TRBV24-1; J: TRBJ1-2; D: -; size: -; DNA: TGTGCCACCAGTGATTCACAAGGATACACCTTC; CDR3: CATSDSQGYTF
V: TRBV19; J: TRBJ1-2; D: -; size: -; DNA: TGTGCCAGTAGGCTAGTGGGTGCCGGCACTAAAGGCTACACCTTC; CDR3: CASRLVGAGTKGYTF
V: TRBV30; J: TRBJ1-5; D: -; size: -; DNA: TGTGCCTGGAGTCTAGGGGGATGGCAGCCCCAGCATTTT; CDR3: CAWSLGGWQPQHF
V: TRBV11-2; J: TRBJ2-6; D: -; size: -; DNA: TGTGCCAGCAGCTTCCCTCCAACTAAGGTCCTGACTTTC; CDR3: CASSFPPTKVLTF
V: TRBV7-2; J: TRBJ2-5; D: -; size: -; DNA: TGTGCCAGCAGCCCGCGGACTGGCCAAGAGACCCAGTACTTC; CDR3: CASSPRTGQETQYF
V: TRBV2; J: TRBJ1-6; D: TRBD1; size: -; DNA: TGTGCCAGCACGGGGACAGGGGGATCACCCCTCCACTTT; CDR3: CASTGTGGSPLHF
V: TRBV11-2; J: TRBJ2-1; D: TRBD2; size: -; DNA: TGTGCCAGCAGCAACCGGGACTACTACAATGAGCAGTTCTTC; CDR3: CASSNRDYYNEQFF
V: TRBV6-5; J: TRBJ1-6; D: TRBD1; size: -; DNA: TGTGCCAGCAGTTGGTTTGGGACAGGGATTTCACCCCTCCACTTT; CDR3: CASSWFGTGISPLHF
V: TRBV5-1; J: TRBJ2-5; D: TRBD1; size: -; DNA: TGCGCCAGCAGCTTCGCCGGGACAGCAGAGACCCAGTACTTC; CDR3: CASSFAGTAETQYF
V: TRBV12-3/TRBV12-4; J: TRBJ2-1; D: -; size: -; DNA: TGTGCCAGCACCCTTCCCCCCTACAATGAGCAGTTCTTC; CDR3: CASTLPPYNEQFF
V: TRBV5-5; J: TRBJ1-4; D: -; size: -; DNA: TGTGCCAGCAGCTTCCCCCAACTCGGGGAAAAACTGTTTTTT; CDR3: CASSFPQLGEKLFF
V: TRBV18; J: TRBJ1-2; D: -; size: -; DNA: TGTGCCAGCTCACCACCGGGACGGATTTATGGCTACACCTTC; CDR3: CASSPPGRIYGYTF
V: TRBV5-1; J: TRBJ1-2; D: TRBD1; size: -; DNA: TGCGCCAGCAGCTTGGCCGTGGGACAGGGGTCCGGGGGCTACACCTTC; CDR3: CASSLAVGQGSGGYTF
V: TRBV18; J: TRBJ2-4; D: -; size: once; DNA: TGTGCCAGCCGCCAATCAACAGGGACCAAAAACATTCAGTACTTC; CDR3: CASRQSTGTKNIQYF
V: TRBV7-8; J: TRBJ1-5; D: -; size: -; DNA: TGTGCCAGCAGCTTATGGTCAGGGGCTGGCGGCAATCAGCCCCAGCATTTT; CDR3: CASSLWSGAGGNQPQHF
V: TRBV12-3/TRBV12-4; J: TRBJ1-3; D: -; size: once; DNA: TGTGCCAGCAGTTTTGGTGGAAACACCATATATTTT; CDR3: CASSFGGNTIYF
V: TRBV30; J: TRBJ2-5; D: -; size: -; DNA: TGTGCCTGGAAGGGGGGTTCGGGGACCCAGTACTTC; CDR3: CAWKGGSGTQYF
V: TRBV5-4; J: TRBJ2-4; D: -; size: few; DNA: TGTGCCAGCAGCTTGGCAGGGGTGGCGAGCATTCAGTACTTC; CDR3: CASSLAGVASIQYF
V: TRBV7-9; J: TRBJ2-5; D: -; size: -; DNA: TGTGCCAGCAGCTTCAAAGAGACCCAGTACTTC; CDR3: CASSFKETQYF
V: TRBV2; J: TRBJ1-5; D: TRBD1; size: -; DNA: TGTGCCAGCACCTCGGGGACAGCTGGCAATCAGCCCCAGCATTTT; CDR3: CASTSGTAGNQPQHF
V: TRBV11-2; J: TRBJ2-5; D: TRBD1; size: -; DNA: TGTGCCAGCAGCCTAGGGGGGACAGGGTATCTACAAGAGACCCAGTACTTC; CDR3: CASSLGGTGYLQETQYF
V: TRBV5-1; J: TRBJ1-6; D: -; size: -; DNA: TGCGCCAGCAGCGCCGGGACCAATTCACCCCTCCACTTT; CDR3: CASSAGTNSPLHF
V: TRBV2; J: TRBJ1-6; D: -; size: -; DNA: TGTGCCAGCAGTGGGACACCTGGCCATTCACCCCTCCACTTT; CDR3: CASSGTPGHSPLHF
V: TRBV16; J: TRBJ1-2; D: -; size: -; DNA: TGTGCCAGCAGCCAATCAGTAGAAAACTATGGCTACACCTTC; CDR3: CASSQSVENYGYTF
V: TRBV5-1; J: TRBJ2-4; D: -; size: -; DNA: TGCGCCAGCAGCTTAGAGGGAGGTAGGGCCAAAAACATTCAGTACTTC; CDR3: CASSLEGGRAKNIQYF
V: TRBV5-1; J: TRBJ2-5; D: -; size: -; DNA: TGCGCCAGCAGCTTGGTCTCGGGACTCATCACCGGAGAGACCCAGTACTTC; CDR3: CASSLVSGLITGETQYF
V: TRBV10-1; J: TRBJ2-1; D: -; size: -; DNA: TGCGCCAGCAGCCGGGGGCAGGGGGCCTACAATGAGCAGTTCTTC; CDR3: CASSRGQGAYNEQFF
V: TRBV7-9; J: TRBJ1-2; D: -; size: -; DNA: TGTGCCAGCAGCTTAGAACCGTCCCGAGGAGGCTACACCTTC; CDR3: CASSLEPSRGGYTF
V: TRBV7-2; J: TRBJ1-5; D: -; size: -; DNA: TGTGCCAGCAGCTTAGCGGGGGGTTCGGAGCCCCAGCATTTT; CDR3: CASSLAGGSEPQHF
V: TRBV9; J: TRBJ2-1; D: -; size: -; DNA: TGTGCCAGCAGCGAGCGGGCCTACAATGAGCAGTTCTTC; CDR3: CASSERAYNEQFF
V: TRBV29-1; J: TRBJ1-1; D: TRBD1; size: -; DNA: TGCAGCGCGCAGACAGGGACGAACACTGAAGCTTTCTTT; CDR3: CSAQTGTNTEAFF
V: TRBV7-3; J: TRBJ2-3; D: -; size: few; DNA: TGTGCCAGCAGCTTAATACGGGGTACGCAGTATTTT; CDR3: CASSLIRGTQYF